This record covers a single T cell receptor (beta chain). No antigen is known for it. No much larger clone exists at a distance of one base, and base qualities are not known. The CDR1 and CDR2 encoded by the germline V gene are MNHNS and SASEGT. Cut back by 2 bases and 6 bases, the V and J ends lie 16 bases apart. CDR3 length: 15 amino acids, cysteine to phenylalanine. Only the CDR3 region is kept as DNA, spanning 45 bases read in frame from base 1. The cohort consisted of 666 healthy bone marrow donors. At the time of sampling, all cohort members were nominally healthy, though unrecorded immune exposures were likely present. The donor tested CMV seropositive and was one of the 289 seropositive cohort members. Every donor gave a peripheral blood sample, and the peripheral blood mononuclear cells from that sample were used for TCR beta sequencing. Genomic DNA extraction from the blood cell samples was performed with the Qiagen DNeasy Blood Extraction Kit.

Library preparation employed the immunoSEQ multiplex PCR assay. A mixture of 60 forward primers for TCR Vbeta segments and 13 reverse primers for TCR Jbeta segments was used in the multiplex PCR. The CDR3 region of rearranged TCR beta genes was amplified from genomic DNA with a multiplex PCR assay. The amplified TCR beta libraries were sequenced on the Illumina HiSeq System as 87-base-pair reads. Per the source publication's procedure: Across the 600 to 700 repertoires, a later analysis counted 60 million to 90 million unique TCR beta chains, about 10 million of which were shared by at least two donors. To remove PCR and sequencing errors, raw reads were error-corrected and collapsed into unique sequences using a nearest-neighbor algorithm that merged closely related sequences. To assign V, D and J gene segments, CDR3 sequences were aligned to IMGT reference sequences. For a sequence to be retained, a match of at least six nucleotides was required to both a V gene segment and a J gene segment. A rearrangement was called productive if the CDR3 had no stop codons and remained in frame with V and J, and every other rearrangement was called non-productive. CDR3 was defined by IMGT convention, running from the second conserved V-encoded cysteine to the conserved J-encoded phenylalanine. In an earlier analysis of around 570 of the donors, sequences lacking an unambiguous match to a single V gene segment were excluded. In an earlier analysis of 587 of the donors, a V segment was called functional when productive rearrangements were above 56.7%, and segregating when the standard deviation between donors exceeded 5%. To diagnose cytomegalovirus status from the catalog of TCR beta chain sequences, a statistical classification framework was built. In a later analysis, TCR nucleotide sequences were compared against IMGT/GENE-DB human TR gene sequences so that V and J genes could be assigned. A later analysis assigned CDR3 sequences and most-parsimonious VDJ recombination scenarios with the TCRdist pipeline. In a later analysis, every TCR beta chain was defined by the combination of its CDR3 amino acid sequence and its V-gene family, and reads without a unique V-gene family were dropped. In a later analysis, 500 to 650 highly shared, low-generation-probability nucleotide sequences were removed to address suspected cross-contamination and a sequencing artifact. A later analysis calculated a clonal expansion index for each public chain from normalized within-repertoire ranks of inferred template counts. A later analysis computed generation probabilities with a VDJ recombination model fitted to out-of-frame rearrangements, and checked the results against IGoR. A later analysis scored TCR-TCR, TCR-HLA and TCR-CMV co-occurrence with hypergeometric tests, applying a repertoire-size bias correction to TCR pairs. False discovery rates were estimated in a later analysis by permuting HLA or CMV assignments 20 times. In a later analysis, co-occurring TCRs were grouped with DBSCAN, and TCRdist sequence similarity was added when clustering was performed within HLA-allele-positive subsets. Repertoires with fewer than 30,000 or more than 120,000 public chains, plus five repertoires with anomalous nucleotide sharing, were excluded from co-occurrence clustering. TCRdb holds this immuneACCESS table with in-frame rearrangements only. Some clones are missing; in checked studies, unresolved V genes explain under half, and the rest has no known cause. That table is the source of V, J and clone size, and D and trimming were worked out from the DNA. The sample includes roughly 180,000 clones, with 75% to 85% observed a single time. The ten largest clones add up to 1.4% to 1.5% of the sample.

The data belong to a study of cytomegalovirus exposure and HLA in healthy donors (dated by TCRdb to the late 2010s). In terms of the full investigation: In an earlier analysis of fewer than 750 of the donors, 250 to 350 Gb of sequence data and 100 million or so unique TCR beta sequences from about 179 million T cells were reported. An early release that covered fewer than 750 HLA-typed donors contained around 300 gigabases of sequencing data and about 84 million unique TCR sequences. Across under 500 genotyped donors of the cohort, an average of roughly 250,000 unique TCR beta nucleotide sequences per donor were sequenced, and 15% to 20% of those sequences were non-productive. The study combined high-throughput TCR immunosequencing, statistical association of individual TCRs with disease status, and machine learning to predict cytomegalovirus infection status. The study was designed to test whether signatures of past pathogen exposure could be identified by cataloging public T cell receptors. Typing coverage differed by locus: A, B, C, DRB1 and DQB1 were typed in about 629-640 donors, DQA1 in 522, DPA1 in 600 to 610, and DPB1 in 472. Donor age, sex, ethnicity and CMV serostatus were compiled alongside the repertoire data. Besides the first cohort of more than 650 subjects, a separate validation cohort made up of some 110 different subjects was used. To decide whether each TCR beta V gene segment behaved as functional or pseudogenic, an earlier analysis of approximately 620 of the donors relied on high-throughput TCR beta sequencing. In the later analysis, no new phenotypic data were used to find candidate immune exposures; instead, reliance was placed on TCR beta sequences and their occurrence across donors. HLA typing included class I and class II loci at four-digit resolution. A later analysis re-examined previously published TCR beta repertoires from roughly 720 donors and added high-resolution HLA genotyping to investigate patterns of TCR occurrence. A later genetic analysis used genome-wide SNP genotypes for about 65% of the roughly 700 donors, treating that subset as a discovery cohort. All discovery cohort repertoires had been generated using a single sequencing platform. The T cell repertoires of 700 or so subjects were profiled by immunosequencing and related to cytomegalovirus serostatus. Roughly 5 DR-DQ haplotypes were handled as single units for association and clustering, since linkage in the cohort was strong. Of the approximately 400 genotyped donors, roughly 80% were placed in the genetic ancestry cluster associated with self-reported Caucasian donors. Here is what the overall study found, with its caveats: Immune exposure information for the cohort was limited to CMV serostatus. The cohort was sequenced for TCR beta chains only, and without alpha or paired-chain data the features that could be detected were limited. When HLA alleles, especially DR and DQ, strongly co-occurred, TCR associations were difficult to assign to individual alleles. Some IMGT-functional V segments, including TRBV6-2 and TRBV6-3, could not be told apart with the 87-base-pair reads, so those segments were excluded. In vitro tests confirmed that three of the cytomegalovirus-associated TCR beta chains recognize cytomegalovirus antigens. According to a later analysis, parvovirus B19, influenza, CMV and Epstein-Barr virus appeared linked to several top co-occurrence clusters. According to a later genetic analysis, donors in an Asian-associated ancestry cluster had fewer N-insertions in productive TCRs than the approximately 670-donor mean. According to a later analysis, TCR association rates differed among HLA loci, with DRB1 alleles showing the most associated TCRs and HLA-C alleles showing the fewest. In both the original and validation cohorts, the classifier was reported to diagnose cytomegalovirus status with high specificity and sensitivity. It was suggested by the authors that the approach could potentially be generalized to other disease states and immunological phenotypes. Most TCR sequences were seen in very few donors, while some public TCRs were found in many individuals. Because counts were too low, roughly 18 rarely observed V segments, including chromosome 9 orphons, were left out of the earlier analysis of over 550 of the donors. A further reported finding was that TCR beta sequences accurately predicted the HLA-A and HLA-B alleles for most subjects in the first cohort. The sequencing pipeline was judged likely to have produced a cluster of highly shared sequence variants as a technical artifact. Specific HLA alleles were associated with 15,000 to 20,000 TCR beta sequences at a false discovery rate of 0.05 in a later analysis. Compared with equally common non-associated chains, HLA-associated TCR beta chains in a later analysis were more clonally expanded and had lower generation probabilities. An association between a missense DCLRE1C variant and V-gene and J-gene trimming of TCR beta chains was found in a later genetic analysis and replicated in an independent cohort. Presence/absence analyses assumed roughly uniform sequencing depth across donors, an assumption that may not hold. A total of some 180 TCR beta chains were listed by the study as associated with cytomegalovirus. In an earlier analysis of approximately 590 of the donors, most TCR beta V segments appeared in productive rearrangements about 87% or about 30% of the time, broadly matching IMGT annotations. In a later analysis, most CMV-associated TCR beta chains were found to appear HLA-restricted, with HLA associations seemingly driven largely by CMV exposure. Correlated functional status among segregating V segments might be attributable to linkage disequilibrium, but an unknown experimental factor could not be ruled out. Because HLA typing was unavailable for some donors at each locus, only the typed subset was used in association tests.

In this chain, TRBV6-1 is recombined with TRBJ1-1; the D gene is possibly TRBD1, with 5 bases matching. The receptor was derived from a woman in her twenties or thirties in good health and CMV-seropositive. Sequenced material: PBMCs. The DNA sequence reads TGTGCCAGCAGTGAAAGGGGCTTGATAAGCCCTGAAGCTTTCTTT. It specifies CASSERGLISPEAFF.